This T cell receptor beta chain was found in a study of blood T cell repertoires in COVID-19. On the study more broadly: PBMCs, B-cell-depleted T cells, or T cells provided the cDNA or gDNA that made up the material.

V shed 4 bases and J 10 bases; nucleotides not matched to a gene: 10. Germline CDR1 LGHNA, CDR2 YSLEER. The CDR3 has 14 amino acids. Libraries were prepared by immunoSEQ multiplex PCR; TCRdb keeps only in-frame clonotypes and omits some of them. The sample holds some 340,000 clones, roughly 87% seen once. The age range of participants was 18 to 89 years, with residence in about two dozen US areas. This TCR was sampled from a woman between 50 and 59 years old who had recovered from COVID-19. The sample comprised PBMCs or T cells enriched from blood (not recorded which). The rearrangement links TRBV4-3 to TRBJ2-1; 7 bases match TRBD2. This chain's CDR3 is CASSLMTSRPEQFF. In nucleotides, the CDR3 is TGCGCCAGCAGCCTGATGACTAGCAGGCCGGAGCAGTTCTTC.